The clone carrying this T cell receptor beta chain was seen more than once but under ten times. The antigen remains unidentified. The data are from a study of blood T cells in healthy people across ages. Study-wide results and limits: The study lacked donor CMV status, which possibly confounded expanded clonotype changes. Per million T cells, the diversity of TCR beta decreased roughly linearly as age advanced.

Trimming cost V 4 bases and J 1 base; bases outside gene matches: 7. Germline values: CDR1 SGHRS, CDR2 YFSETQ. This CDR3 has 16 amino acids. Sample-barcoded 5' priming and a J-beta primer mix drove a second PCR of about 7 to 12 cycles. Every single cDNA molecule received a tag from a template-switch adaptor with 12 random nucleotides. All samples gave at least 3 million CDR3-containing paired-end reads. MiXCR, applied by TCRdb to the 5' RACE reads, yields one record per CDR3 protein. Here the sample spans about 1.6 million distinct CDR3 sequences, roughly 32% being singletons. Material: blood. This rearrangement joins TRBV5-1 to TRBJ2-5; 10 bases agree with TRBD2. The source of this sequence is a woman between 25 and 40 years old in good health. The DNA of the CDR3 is TGCGCCAGCAGCCCCGGACTAGCGGCCATCCAAGAGACCCAGTACTTC. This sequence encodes CASSPGLAAIQETQYF.